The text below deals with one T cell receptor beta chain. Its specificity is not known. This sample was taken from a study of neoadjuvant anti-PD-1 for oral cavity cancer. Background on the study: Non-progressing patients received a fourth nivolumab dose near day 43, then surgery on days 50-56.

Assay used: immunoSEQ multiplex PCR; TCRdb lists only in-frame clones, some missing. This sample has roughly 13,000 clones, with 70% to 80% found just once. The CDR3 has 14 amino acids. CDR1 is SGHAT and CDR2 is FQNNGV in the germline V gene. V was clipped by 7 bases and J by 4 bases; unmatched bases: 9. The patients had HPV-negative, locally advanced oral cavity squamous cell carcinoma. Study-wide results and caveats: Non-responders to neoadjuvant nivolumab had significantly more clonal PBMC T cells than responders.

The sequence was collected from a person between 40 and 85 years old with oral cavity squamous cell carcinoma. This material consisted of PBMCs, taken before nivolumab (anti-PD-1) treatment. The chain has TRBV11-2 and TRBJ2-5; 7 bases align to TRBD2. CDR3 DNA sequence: TGTGCCAGCACCAGAGCGGGGCTTTCAGAGACCCAGTACTTC. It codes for CASTRAGLSETQYF.